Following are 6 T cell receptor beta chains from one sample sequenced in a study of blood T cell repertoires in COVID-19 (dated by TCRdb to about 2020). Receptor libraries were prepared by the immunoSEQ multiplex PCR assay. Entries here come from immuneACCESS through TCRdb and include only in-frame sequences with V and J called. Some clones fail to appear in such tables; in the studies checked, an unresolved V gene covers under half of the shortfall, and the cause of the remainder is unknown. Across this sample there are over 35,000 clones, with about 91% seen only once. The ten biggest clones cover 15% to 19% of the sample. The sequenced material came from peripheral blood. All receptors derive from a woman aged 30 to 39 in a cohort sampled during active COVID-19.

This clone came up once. This chain's CDR3 is CASLGGALSTDTQYF. CDR3 sequence (DNA): TGTGCCAGCCTAGGGGGGGCCCTTAGCACAGATACGCAGTATTTT. V and J are TRBV5-6 and TRBJ2-3, with D perhaps matching TRBD2 (7 bases). Germline V gene sequence: CDR1 SGHDT, CDR2 YYEEEE. The CDR3 length is 15 residues. V was pared by 7 bases and J by 0 bases, with 15 bases between.

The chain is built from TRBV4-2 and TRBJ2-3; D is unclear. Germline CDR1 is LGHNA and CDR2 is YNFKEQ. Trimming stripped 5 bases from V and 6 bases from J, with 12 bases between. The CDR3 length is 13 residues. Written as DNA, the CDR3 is TGTGCCAGCAGCGGTCGACTGGCGGATACGCAGTATTTT. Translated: CASSGRLADTQYF.

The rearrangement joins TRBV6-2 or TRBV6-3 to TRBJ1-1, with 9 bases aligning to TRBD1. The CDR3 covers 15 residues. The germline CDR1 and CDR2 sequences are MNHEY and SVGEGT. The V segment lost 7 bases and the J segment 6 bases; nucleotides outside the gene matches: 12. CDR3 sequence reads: CASNPGGQGLPEAFF. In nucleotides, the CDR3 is TGTGCCAGCAACCCAGGGGGACAGGGCCTTCCTGAAGCTTTCTTT.

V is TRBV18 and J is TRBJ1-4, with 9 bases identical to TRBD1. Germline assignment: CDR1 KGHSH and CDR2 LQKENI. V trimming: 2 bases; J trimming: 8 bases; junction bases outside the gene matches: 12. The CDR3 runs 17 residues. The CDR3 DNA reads TGTGCCAGCTCACCATCCACGGACAGGGGAGTTATGGAAAAACTGTTTTTT. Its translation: CASSPSTDRGVMEKLFF.

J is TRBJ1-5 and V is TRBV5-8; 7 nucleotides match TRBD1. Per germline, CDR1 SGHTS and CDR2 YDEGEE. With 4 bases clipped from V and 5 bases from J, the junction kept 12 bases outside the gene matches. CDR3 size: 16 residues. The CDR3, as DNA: TGTGCCAGCAGCGCCCGGACAGGTCCTCTGGATCAGCCCCAGCATTTT. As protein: CASSARTGPLDQPQHF.

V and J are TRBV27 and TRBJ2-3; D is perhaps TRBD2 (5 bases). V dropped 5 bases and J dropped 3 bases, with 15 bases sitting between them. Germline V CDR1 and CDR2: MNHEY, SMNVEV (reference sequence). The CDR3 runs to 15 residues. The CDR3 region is CASSPTMSLTDTQYF. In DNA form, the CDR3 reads TGTGCCAGCAGTCCGACTATGTCCTTGACAGATACGCAGTATTTT.